This entry concerns a single T cell receptor beta chain. This sample is part of a study of blood T cell repertoires in COVID-19. At the level of the study: Sites across the United States, Italy and Spain contributed samples from acute and convalescent COVID-19. PBMCs, B-cell-depleted T cells, or T cells provided the cDNA or gDNA that made up the material.

This CDR3 is 12 amino acids long. Trimming pared 5 bases from V and 6 bases from J, leaving 11 bases between. In the authors' workflow: Amplification of reference gene primers was used by the study to estimate nucleated cell counts. Data came from immunoSEQ multiplex PCR; TCRdb stores just in-frame clones and leaves some out. For V, J and clone size, that table is used; D and trimming come from the DNA. The profile shows about 180,000 clones, roughly nine tenths of them singletons. This sequence was found in a man younger than 35 who had recovered from COVID-19. The chain joins TRBV12-3 or TRBV12-4 to TRBJ2-7, with D maybe TRBD2 (5 bases). The sample taken for sequencing was peripheral blood. This chain's CDR3 is CASSHLASEQYF. Written as DNA, the CDR3 is TGTGCCAGCAGTCACTTAGCGTCCGAGCAGTACTTC.